The next 3 T cell receptor beta chains were all read from a single sample in a study of blood T cell repertoires in COVID-19. Only in-frame clones appear in the TCRdb table, and some are missing; sequencing was by immunoSEQ multiplex PCR. This sample carries 250,000 or so clones, 75% to 90% of them seen once, and the ten largest clones take 0.94%. Sequenced: peripheral blood. These receptor sequences come from a woman aged 40 to 50 who had recovered from COVID-19.

J is TRBJ1-2 and V is TRBV18; 7 bases align to TRBD1. Per the germline V gene, CDR1 is KGHSH and CDR2 is LQKENI. Unmatched junction bases numbered 7, after V lost 4 bases and J lost 2 bases. The CDR3 consists of 15 residues. CDR3 in DNA: TGTGCCAGCTCACAAAACGACAGGGCCAACTATGGCTACACCTTC. Protein: CASSQNDRANYGYTF. Full variable domain (rest looked up from reference TRBV18 and TRBJ1-2): NAGVMQNPRHLVRRRGQEARLRCSPMKGHSHVYWYRQLPEEGLKFMVYLQKENIIDESGMPKERFSAEFPKEGPSILRIQQVVRGDSAAYFCASSQNDRANYGYTFGSGTRLTVV.

This rearrangement joins TRBV4-1 to TRBJ2-7; 7 bases line up with TRBD2. Per the germline V gene, CDR1 is MGHRA and CDR2 is YSYEKL. V shed 0 bases and J 5 bases; nucleotides not matched to a gene: 4. This CDR3 comprises 14 residues. CDR3 nucleotides: TGCGCCAGCAGCCAAGATTGGGGAGGGAACGAGCAGTACTTC. It codes for CASSQDWGGNEQYF.

Here the CDR3 DNA reads TGTGCCACGGCAGGGTCAGCCCCCTACGAGCAGTACTTC. Encoded protein: CATAGSAPYEQYF. The J gene is TRBJ2-7, the V gene TRBV24-1; TRBD1 is a possible D gene (5 bases). This CDR3 is built from 13 residues. V lost 10 bases, J lost 2 bases, and 14 bases lay in between. The germline CDR1 and CDR2 sequences are KGHDR and SFDVKD.